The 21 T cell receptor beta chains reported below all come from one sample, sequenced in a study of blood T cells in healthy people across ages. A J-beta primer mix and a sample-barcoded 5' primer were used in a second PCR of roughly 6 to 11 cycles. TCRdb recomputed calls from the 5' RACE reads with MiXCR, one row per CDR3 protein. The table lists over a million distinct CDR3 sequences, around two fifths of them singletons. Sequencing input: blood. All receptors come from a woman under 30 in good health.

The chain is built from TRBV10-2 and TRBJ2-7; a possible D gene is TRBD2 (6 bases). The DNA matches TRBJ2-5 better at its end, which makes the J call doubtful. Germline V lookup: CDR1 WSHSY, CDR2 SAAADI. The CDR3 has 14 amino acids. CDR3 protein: CASSESGLWGTQYF. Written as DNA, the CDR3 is TGCGCCAGCAGTGAGTCGGGACTGTGGGGGACCCAGTACTTC.

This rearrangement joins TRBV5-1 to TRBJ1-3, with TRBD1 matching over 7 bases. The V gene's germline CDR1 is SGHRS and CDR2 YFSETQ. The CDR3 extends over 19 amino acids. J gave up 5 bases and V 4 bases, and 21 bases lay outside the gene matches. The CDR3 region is CASSATGRSTTAGRNTIYF. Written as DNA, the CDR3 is TGCGCCAGCAGCGCGACAGGGCGTTCTACCACCGCGGGACGAAACACCATATATTTT.

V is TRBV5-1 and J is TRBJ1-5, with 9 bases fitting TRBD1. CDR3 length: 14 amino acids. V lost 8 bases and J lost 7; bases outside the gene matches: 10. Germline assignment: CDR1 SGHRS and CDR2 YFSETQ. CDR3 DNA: TGCGCCAGGGAGAAAAACAGGGGGCACCAGCCCCAGCATTTT. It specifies CAREKNRGHQPQHF.

CDR3: CASSLARVAGGALTYNEQFF. As DNA, the CDR3 is TGTGCCAGCAGCTTAGCGCGGGTAGCGGGGGGCGCGCTTACTTACAATGAGCAGTTCTTC. J is TRBJ2-1 and V is TRBV11-1; TRBD2 aligns across 10 bases. The length of the CDR3 is 20 residues. Germline-derived CDR1 and CDR2 are SGHAT and FQDESV (reference sequence). V shed 0 bases, J shed 4 bases, and the junction held 15 bases outside the gene matches.

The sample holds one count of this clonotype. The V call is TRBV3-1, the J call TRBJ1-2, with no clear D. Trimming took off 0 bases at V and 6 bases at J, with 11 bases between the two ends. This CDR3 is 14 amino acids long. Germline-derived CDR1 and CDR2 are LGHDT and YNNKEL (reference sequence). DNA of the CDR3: TGTGCCAGCAGCCAAGATGCACTTGCGAATGGCTACACCTTC. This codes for CASSQDALANGYTF.

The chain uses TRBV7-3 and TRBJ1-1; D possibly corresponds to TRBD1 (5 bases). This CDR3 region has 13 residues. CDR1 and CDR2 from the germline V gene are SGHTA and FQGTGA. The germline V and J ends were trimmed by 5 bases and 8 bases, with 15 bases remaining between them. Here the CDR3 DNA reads TGTGCCAGCAGCCCAAAACCCACAGGAGAAGCTTTCTTT. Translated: CASSPKPTGEAFF.

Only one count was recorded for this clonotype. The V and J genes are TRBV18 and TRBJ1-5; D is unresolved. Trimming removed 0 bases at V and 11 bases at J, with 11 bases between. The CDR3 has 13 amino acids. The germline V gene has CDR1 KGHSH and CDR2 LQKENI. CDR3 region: CASSPPRAESQHF. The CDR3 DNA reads TGTGCCAGCTCACCACCTAGGGCCGAATCCCAGCATTTT. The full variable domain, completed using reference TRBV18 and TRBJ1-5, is NAGVMQNPRHLVRRRGQEARLRCSPMKGHSHVYWYRQLPEEGLKFMVYLQKENIIDESGMPKERFSAEFPKEGPSILRIQQVVRGDSAAYFCASSPPRAESQHFGDGTRLSIL.

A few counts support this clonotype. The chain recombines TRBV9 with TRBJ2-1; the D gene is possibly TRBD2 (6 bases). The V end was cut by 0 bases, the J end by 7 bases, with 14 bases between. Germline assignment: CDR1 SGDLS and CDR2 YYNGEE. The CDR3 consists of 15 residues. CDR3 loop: CASSVGSGTQNEQFF. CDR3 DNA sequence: TGTGCCAGCAGCGTAGGGTCCGGGACTCAGAATGAGCAGTTCTTC.

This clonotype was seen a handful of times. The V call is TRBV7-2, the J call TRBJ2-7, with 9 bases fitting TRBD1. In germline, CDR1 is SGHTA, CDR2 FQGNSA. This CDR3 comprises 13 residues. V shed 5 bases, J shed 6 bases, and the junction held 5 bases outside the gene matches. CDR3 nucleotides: TGTGCCAGCAGCGCGCTGGACAGGGGCGAGCAGTACTTC. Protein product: CASSALDRGEQYF. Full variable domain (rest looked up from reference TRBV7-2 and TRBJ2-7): GAGVSQSPSNKVTEKGKDVELRCDPISGHTALYWYRQSLGQGLEFLIYFQGNSAPDKSGLPSDRFSAERTGGSVSTLTIQRTQQEDSAVYLCASSALDRGEQYFGPGTRLTVT.

The chain's CDR3 is CASSWDRGSNEQFF. CDR3 in DNA: TGTGCCAGCAGCTGGGACAGGGGAAGTAATGAGCAGTTCTTC. The chain couples TRBV7-3 to TRBJ2-1, with 10 positions matching TRBD1. Germline V gene lookup returns CDR1 SGHTA and CDR2 FQGTGA. Germline trimming cut 4 bases from V and 7 bases from J; bases unmatched to any gene: 4. CDR3 length: 14 amino acids.

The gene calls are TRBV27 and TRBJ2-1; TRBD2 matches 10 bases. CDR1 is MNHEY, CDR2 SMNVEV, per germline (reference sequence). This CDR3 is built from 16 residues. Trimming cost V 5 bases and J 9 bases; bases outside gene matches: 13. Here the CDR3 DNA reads TGTGCCAGCAGTCGTGGTCTAGCGGGGGAGGGTAGTGAGCAGTTCTTC. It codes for CASSRGLAGEGSEQFF.

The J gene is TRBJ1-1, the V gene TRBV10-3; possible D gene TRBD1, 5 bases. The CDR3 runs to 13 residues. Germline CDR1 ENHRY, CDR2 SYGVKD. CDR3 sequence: CAQRQGVNTEAFF. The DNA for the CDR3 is TGTGCACAAAGGCAGGGTGTGAACACTGAAGCTTTCTTT.

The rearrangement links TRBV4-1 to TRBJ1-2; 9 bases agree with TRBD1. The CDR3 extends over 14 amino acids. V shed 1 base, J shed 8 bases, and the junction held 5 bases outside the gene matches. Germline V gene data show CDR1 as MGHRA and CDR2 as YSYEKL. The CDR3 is CASSQGGQGWGYTF. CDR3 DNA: TGCGCCAGCAGCCAAGGGGGACAGGGCTGGGGCTACACCTTC.

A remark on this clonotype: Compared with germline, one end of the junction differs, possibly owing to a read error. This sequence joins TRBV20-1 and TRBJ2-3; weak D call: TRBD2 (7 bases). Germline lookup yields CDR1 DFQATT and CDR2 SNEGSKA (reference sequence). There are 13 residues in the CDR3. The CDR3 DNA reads TGCAATGCTAGGGGGGGCCGGGAAGATACGCAGTATTTT. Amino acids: CNARGGREDTQYF.

The CDR3 region is CSARDVNEAFF. The CDR3 DNA reads as TGCAGTGCTAGAGATGTAAACGAAGCTTTCTTT. The chain links TRBV20-1 to TRBJ1-1; D is ambiguous. This CDR3 has 11 amino acids. With 0 bases removed from V and 8 bases from J, the gap between germline ends came to 7 bases. Per germline, CDR1 DFQATT and CDR2 SNEGSKA (reference sequence).

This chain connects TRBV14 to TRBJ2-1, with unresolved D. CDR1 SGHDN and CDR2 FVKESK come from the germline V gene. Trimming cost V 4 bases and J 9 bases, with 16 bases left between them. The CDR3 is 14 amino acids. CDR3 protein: CASSRELGFSEQFF. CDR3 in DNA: TGTGCCAGCAGCCGTGAGCTAGGGTTTAGTGAGCAGTTCTTC.

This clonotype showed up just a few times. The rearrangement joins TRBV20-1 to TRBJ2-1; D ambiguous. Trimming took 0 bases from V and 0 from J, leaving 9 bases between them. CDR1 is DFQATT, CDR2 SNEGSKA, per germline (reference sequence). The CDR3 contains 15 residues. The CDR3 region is CSARDWAVSYNEQFF. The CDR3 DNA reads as TGCAGTGCTAGAGATTGGGCGGTCTCCTACAATGAGCAGTTCTTC.

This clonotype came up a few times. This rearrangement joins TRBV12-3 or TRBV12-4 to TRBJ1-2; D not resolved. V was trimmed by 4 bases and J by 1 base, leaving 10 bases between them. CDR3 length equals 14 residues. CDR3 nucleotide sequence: TGTGCCAGCAGTTCCAAGCGTCTTAACTATGGCTACACCTTC. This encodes CASSSKRLNYGYTF.

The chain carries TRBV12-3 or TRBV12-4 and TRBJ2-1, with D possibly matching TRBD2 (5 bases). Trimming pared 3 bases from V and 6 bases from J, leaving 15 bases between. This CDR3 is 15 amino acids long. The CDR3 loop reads CASSFGSTLGNEQFF. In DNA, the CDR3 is TGTGCCAGCAGTTTCGGGTCCACACTAGGCAATGAGCAGTTCTTC.

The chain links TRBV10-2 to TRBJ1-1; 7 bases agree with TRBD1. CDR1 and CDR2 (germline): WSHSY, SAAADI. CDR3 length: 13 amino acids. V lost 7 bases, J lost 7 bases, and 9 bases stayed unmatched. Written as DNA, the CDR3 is TGCGCCAGCAACGAGGAGGGGGCCCGTGAAGCTTTCTTT. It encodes CASNEEGAREAFF.

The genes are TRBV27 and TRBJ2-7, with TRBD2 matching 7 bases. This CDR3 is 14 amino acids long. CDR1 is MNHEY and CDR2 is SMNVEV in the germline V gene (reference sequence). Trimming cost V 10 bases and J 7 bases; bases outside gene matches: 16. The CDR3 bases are TGTGCCACGAGGACCATAGCGGGTTACAATGAGCAGTACTTC. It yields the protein CATRTIAGYNEQYF.